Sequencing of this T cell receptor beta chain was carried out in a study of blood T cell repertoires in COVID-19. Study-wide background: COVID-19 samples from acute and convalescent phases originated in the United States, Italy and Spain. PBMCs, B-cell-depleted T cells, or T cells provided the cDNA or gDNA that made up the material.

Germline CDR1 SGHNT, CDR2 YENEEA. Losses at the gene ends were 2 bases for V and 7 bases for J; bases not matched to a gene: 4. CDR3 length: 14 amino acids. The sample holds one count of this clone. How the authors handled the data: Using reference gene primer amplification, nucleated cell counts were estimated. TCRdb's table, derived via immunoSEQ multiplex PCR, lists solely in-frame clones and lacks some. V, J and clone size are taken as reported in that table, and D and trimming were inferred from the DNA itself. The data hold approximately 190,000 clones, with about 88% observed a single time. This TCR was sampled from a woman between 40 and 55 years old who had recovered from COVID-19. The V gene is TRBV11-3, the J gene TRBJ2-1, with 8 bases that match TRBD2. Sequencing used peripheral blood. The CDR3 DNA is TGTGCCAGCAGCTTACCGGGACTAGGGAATGAGCAGTTCTTC. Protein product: CASSLPGLGNEQFF.